The 5 T cell receptor beta chains in this list originate from one sample, sequenced in a study of vaccination and CD4 T cells after COVID-19. The antigens for these receptors are not known. Treatment given: roughly ten-day PBMC culture with coronavirus spike peptide pools or control peptides (ViraFEST assay). The Oncomine TCR Beta short-read assay was applied to DNA of cultured CD4+ T cells. MiXCR was run by TCRdb on the PCR reads, yielding one entry per CDR3 protein. Seen here are some 13,000 distinct CDR3 sequences, roughly 50% observed once, and the top ten hold approximately 16%. The sequenced material came from CD4+ T cells from blood, cultured in vitro. The receptors were sampled from a human donor who had recovered from COVID-19.

This clonotype was counted between two and nine times. V and J are TRBV6-1 and TRBJ1-5; 9 bases agree with TRBD1. This CDR3 is 18 amino acids long. From germline, CDR1 is MNHNS and CDR2 SASEGT. The ends lost 6 bases at V and 4 bases at J; junction bases unmatched: 16. The CDR3 here is CASSPSWAGTGFNQPQHF. CDR3 DNA sequence: TGTGCCAGCAGCCCCTCGTGGGCCGGGACAGGGTTTAATCAGCCCCAGCATTTT.

This clonotype was observed a few times. The chain is built from TRBV11-2 and TRBJ2-7; D is unresolved. V was trimmed by 2 bases and J by 9 bases, leaving 11 bases between them. Germline-derived CDR1 and CDR2 are SGHAT and FQNNGV. The CDR3 consists of 12 residues. The CDR3 DNA reads TGTGCCAGCAGCTTAAATATGGACGGGCAGTACTTC. Translating it yields CASSLNMDGQYF.

The chain uses TRBV6-1 and TRBJ2-1, with 7 bases fitting TRBD2. V was clipped by 7 bases and J by 5 bases; unmatched bases: 11. Germline loops: CDR1 MNHNS, CDR2 SASEGT. This CDR3 contains 15 residues. CDR3 residues: CASKKASGPNNEQFF. CDR3 nucleotide sequence: TGTGCCAGCAAGAAGGCTAGCGGACCAAACAATGAGCAGTTCTTC.

The chain carries TRBV5-6 and TRBJ2-5, with 15 bases that match TRBD2. The CDR3 loop spans 17 amino acids. Germline V gene data show CDR1 as SGHDT and CDR2 as YYEEEE. The trim removed 4 bases at V and 5 bases at J, leaving 9 bases unmatched. CDR3 loop: CASSGGLAGGGWETQYF. The CDR3, as DNA: TGTGCCAGCAGCGGGGGACTAGCGGGAGGAGGATGGGAGACCCAGTACTTC. The whole variable domain, filled in from reference TRBV5-6 and TRBJ2-5, reads DAGVTQSPTHLIKTRGQQVTLRCSPKSGHDTVSWYQQALGQGPQFIFQYYEEEERQRGNFPDRFSGHQFPNYSSELNVNALLLGDSALYLCASSGGLAGGGWETQYFGPGTRLLVL.

This sequence joins TRBV20-1 and TRBJ1-5; 7 bases are shared with TRBD1. From germline, CDR1 is DFQATT and CDR2 SNEGSKA (reference sequence). The CDR3 is 12 amino acids. With V trimmed by 6 bases and J by 6 bases, 5 bases remained unmatched. CDR3 in DNA: TGCAGTGCCGCGACAGGGTCTCAGCCCCAGCATTTT. It is translated as CSAATGSQPQHF.